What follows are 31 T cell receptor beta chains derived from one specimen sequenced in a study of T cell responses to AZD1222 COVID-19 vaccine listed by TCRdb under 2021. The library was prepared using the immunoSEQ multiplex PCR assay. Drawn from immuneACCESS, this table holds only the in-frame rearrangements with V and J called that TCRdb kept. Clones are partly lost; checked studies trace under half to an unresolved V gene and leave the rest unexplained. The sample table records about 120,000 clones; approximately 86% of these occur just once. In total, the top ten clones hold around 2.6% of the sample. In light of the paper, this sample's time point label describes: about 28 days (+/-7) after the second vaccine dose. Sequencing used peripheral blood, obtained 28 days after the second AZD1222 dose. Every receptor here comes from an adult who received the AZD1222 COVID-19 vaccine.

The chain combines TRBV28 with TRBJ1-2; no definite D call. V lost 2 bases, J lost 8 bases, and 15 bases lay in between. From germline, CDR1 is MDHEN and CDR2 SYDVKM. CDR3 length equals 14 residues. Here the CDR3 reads CASSLPAARGGYTF. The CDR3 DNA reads TGTGCCAGCAGTTTACCGGCGGCTCGAGGCGGCTACACCTTC.

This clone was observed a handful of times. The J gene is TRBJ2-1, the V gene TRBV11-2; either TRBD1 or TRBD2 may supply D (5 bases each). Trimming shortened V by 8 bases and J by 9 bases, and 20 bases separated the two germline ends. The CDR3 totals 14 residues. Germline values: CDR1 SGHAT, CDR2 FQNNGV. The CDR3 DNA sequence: TGTGCCAGCGAGATCGGGGCGTTGCCAGGTGAGCAGTTCTTC. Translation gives CASEIGALPGEQFF.

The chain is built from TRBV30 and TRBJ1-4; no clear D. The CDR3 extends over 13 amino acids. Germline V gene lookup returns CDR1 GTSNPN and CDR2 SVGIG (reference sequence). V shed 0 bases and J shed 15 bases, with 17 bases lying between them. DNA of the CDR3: TGTGCCTGGAGTGTCTCGTTTGGCACCCAGTTGTTTTTT. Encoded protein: CAWSVSFGTQLFF.

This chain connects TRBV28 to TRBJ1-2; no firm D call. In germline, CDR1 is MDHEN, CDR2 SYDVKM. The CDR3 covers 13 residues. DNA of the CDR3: TGTGCTCACGGGTTATCTGGGCTTGCTGGCTACACCTTC. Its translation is CAHGLSGLAGYTF.

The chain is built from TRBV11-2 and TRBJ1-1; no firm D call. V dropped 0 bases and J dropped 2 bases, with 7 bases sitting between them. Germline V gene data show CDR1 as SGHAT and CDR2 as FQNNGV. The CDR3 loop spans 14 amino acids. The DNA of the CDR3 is TGTGCCAGCAGCTTAGATTGGATTAACACTGAAGCTTTCTTT. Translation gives CASSLDWINTEAFF.

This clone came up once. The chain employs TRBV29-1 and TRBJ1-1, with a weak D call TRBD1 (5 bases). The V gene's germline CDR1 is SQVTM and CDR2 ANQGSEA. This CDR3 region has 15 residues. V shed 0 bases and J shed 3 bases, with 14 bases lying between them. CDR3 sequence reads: CSVEDLRGGDTEAFF. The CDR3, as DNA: TGCAGCGTTGAAGACCTTCGGGGAGGGGACACTGAAGCTTTCTTT.

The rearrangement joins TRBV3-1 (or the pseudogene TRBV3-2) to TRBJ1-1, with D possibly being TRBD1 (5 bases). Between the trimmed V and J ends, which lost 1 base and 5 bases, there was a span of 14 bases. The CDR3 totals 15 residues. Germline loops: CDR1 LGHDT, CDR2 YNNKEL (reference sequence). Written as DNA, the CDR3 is TGTGCCAGCAGCCAAGTAAGACGTAGGGGAACTGAAGCTTTCTTT. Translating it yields CASSQVRRRGTEAFF.

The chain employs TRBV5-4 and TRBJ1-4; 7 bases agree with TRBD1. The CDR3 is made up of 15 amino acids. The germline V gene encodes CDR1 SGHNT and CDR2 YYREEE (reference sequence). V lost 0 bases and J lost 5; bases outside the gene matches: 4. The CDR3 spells CASSLAGTVNEKLFF. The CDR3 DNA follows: TGTGCCAGCAGCTTGGCCGGGACAGTGAATGAAAAACTGTTTTTT.

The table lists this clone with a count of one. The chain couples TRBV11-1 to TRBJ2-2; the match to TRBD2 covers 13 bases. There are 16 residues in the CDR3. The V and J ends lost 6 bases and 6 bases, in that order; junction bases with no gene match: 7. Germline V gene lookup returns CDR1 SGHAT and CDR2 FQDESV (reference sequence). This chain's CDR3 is CASRAGLAGVPGELFF. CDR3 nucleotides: TGTGCCAGCAGGGCCGGACTAGCGGGGGTTCCCGGGGAGCTGTTTTTT.

CDR3 nucleotide sequence: TGCGCCAGCAGCTCGGCGGCCACAGGGTCAGGAAGAGAATCACCCCTCCACTTT. Protein sequence: CASSSAATGSGRESPLHF. The rearrangement joins TRBV5-1 to TRBJ1-6, with D possibly being TRBD1 (6 bases). The CDR3 contains 18 residues. Between the trimmed V and J ends, which lost 3 bases and 10 bases, there was a span of 26 bases. Germline-derived CDR1 and CDR2 are SGHRS and YFSETQ.

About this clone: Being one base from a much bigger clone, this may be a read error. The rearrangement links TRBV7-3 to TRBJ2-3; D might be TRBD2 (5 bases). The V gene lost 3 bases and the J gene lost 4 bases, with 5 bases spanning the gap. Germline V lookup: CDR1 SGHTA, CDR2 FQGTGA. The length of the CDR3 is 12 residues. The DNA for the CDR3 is TGTGCCAGCAGCTTCGGGGCAGATACGCAGTATTTT. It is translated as CASSFGADTQYF.

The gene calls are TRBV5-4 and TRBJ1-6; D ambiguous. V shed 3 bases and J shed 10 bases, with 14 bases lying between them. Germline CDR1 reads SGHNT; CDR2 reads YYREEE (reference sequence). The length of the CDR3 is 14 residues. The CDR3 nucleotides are TGTGCCAGCAGCTATGAAAGAGGGCTATCACCCCTCCACTTT. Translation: CASSYERGLSPLHF.

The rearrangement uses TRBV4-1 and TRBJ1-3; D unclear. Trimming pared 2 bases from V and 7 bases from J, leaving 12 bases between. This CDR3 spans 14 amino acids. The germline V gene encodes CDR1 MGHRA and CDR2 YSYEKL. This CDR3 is CASSQPRGLNTIYF. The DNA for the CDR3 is TGCGCCAGCAGCCAACCTCGAGGACTCAACACCATATATTTT.

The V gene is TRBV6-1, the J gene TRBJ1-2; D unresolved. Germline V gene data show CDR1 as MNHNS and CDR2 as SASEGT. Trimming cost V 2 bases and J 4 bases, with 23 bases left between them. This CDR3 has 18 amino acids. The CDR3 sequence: CASSEMISGVILPYGYTF. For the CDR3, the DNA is TGTGCCAGCAGTGAAATGATATCTGGAGTAATTCTGCCCTATGGCTACACCTTC.

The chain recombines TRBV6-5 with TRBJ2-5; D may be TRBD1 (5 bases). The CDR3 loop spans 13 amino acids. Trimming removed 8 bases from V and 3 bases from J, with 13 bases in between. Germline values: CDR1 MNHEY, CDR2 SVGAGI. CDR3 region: CASLGSGKETQYF. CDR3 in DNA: TGTGCCAGCCTGGGATCAGGGAAAGAGACCCAGTACTTC.

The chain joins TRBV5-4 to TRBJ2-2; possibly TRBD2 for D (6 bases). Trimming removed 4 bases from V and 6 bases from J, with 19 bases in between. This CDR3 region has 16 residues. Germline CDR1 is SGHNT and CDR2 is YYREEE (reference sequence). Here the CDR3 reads CASSPTSSGQSGELFF. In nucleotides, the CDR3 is TGTGCCAGCAGCCCTACTAGCTCGGGGCAATCCGGGGAGCTGTTTTTT.

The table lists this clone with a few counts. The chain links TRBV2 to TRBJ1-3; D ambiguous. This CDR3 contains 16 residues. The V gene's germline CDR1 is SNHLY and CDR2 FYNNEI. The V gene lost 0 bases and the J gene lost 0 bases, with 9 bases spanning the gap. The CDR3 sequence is CASSEAWLISGNTIYF. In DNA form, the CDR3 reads TGTGCCAGCAGTGAAGCGTGGCTAATCTCTGGAAACACCATATATTTT.

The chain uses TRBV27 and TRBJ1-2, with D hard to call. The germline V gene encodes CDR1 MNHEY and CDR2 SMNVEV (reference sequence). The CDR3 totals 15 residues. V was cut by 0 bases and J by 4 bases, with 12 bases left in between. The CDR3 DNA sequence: TGTGCCAGCAGTTTATCGTGGGGTGTAGGCTATGGCTACACCTTC. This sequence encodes CASSLSWGVGYGYTF.

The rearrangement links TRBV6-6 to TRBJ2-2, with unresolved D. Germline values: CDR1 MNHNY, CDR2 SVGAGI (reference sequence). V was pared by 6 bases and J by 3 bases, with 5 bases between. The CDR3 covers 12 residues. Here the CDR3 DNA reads TGTGCCAGCAGGCAGTACACCGGGGAGCTGTTTTTT. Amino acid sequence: CASRQYTGELFF.

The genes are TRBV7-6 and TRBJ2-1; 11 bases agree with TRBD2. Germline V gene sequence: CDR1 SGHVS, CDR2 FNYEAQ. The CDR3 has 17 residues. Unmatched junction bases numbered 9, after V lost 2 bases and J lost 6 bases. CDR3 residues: CASSLSIAGGPFNEQFF. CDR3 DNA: TGTGCCAGCAGCTTAAGTATAGCGGGGGGGCCTTTCAATGAGCAGTTCTTC.

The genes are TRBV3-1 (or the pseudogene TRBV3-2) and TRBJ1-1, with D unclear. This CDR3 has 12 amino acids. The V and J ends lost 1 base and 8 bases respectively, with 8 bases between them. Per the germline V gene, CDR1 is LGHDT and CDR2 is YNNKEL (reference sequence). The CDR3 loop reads CASSQGHLEAFF. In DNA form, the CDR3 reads TGTGCCAGCAGCCAAGGACATCTCGAAGCTTTCTTT.

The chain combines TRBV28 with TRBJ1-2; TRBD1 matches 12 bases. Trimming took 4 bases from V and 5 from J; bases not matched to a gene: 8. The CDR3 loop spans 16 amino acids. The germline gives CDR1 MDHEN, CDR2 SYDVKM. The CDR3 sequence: CASSSSGTGGEYGYTF. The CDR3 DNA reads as TGTGCCAGCAGTTCGTCCGGGACAGGGGGCGAGTATGGCTACACCTTC.

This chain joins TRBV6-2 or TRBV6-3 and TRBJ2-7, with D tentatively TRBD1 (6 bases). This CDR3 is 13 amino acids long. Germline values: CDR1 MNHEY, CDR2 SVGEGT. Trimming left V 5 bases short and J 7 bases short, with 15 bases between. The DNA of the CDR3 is TGTGCCAGCAGTCACACAGGGTTGGAAGAGCAGTACTTC. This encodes CASSHTGLEEQYF.

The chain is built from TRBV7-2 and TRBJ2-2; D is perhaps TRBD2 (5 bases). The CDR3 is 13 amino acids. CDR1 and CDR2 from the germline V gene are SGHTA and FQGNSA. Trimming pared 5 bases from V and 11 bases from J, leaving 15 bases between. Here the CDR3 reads CASSPTGGVELFF. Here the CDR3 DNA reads TGTGCCAGCAGCCCAACCGGAGGCGTCGAGCTGTTTTTT.

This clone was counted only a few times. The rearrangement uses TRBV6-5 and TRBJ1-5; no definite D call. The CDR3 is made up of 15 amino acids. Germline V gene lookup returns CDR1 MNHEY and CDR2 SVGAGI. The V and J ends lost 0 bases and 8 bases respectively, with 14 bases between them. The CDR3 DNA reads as TGTGCCAGCAGTTACTCGTGGCAGCGTATAGAGCCCCAGCATTTT. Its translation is CASSYSWQRIEPQHF.

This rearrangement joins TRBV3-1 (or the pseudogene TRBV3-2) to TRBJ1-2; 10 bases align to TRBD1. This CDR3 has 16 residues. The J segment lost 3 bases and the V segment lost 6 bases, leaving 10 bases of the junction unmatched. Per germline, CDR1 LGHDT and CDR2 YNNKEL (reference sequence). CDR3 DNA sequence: TGTGCCAGCAGTCGTCCGGGTGGACAGGGGGACTATGGCTACACCTTC. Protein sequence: CASSRPGGQGDYGYTF.

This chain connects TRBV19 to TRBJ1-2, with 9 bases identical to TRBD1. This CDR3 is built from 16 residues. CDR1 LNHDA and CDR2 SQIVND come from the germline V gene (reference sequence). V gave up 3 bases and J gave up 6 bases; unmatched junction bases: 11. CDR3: CASSMRDRDRADGYTF. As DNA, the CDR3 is TGTGCCAGTAGTATGAGAGACCGGGACAGGGCGGATGGCTACACCTTC.

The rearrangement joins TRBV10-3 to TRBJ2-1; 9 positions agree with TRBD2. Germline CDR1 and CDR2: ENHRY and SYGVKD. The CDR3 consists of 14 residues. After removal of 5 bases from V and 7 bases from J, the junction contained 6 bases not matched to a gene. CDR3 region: CAISPGLAKNEQFF. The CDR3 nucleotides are TGTGCCATCAGTCCGGGACTAGCAAAAAATGAGCAGTTCTTC.

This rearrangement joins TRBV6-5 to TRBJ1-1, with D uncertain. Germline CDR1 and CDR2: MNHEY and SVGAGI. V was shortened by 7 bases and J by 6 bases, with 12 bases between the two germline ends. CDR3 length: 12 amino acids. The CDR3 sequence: CASISKKPEAFF. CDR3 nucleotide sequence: TGTGCCAGCATTTCCAAGAAACCTGAAGCTTTCTTT.

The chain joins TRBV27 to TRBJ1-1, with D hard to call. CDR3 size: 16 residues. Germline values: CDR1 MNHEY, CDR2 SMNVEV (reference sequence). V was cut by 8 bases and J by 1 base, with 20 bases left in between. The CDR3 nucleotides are TGTGCCAGCCAAGAGGTAAACTCACCTCCGAACACTGAAGCTTTCTTT. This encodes CASQEVNSPPNTEAFF.

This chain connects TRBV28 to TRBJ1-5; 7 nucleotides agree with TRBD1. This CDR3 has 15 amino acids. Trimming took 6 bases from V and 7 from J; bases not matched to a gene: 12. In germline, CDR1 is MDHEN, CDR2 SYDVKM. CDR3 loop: CASSLRRGLGQPQHF. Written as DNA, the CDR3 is TGTGCCAGCAGCCTAAGAAGGGGGCTGGGGCAGCCCCAGCATTTT.